The 20 T cell receptor beta chains below come from one sample, sequenced in a study of Graves' ophthalmopathy and Graves' hyperthyroidism. RNA served as the template for amplifying TCR beta CDR3 regions. Amplification began with first-round RT-PCR using HTBI primers, then second-round multiplex PCR was performed. TCRdb processed the multiplex PCR reads anew with MiXCR; each CDR3 protein has one entry. The sample consists of about 380,000 distinct CDR3 sequences, 15% of them appearing once. The sample taken for sequencing was peripheral blood. The receptors stem from a woman aged 18-29 years with stable Graves' hyperthyroidism.

This clonotype appeared many times. This rearrangement joins TRBV20-1 to TRBJ1-1; TRBD1 agrees at 7 bases. The germline V gene has CDR1 DFQATT and CDR2 SNEGSKA (reference sequence). The J segment lost 4 bases and the V segment lost 3 bases, leaving 2 bases of the junction unmatched. This CDR3 contains 12 residues. In DNA form, the CDR3 reads TGCAGTGCTAGCGCAGGGGGCACTGAAGCTTTCTTT. Amino acids: CSASAGGTEAFF.

This clonotype appeared many times. CDR3 amino acids: CASSIALAREQYF. The CDR3 DNA reads TGTGCCAGTAGTATTGCCCTGGCGAGGGAGCAGTACTTC. This sequence joins TRBV19 and TRBJ2-7; D ambiguous. Germline V gives CDR1 LNHDA, CDR2 SQIVND (reference sequence). Trimming removed 3 bases from V and 7 bases from J, with 13 bases in between. CDR3 size: 13 residues.

This clonotype was counted ten times or more. A read error may produce the germline difference seen at one junction end. The CDR3 here is CASSYEVGQGVESGFF. Here the CDR3 DNA reads TGTGCCAGCAGTTACGAGGTGGGACAGGGCGTCGAAAGTGGGTTCTTC. The chain employs TRBV6-2 or TRBV6-3 and TRBJ2-4, with TRBD1 matching over 9 bases. Germline lookup yields CDR1 MNHEY and CDR2 SVGEGT. The CDR3 spans 16 residues.

The rearrangement joins TRBV6-1 to TRBJ1-5, with D perhaps TRBD1 (5 bases). Germline lookup yields CDR1 MNHNS and CDR2 SASEGT. This CDR3 spans 18 amino acids. The V end lost 4 bases, the J end lost 0 bases, and 19 bases lay between the germline ends. Here the CDR3 reads CASSGEGRQPYSNQPQHF. DNA of the CDR3: TGTGCCAGCAGTGGTGAAGGGCGACAGCCCTATAGCAATCAGCCCCAGCATTTT.

This clonotype occurred many times. J is TRBJ1-1 and V is TRBV6-1; D unresolved. CDR1 and CDR2 from the germline V gene are MNHNS and SASEGT. The CDR3 extends over 16 amino acids. The V gene lost 8 bases and the J gene lost 0 bases, with 19 bases spanning the gap. The CDR3 reads CASQRVRGTMNTEAFF. The CDR3 DNA reads as TGTGCCAGCCAAAGGGTCCGAGGAACTATGAACACTGAAGCTTTCTTT.

The sample holds many counts of this clonotype. The J gene is TRBJ1-1, the V gene TRBV6-2 or TRBV6-3; D unclear. This CDR3 comprises 15 residues. Trimming took 5 bases from V and 3 from J, leaving 16 bases between them. Germline V gene data show CDR1 as MNHEY and CDR2 as SVGEGT. The CDR3 nucleotides are TGTGCCAGCAGTGTCCGATTCGGCACCCACACTGAAGCTTTCTTT. This codes for CASSVRFGTHTEAFF.

Ten or more counts support this clonotype. In DNA, the CDR3 is TGTGCCAGCAGTCCAACAGGGACCGGGGCCAACGTCCTGACTTTC. It translates to CASSPTGTGANVLTF. The chain combines TRBV12-3 or TRBV12-4 with TRBJ2-6, with D possibly TRBD1 on 6 matching bases. The CDR3 spans 15 residues. V lost 5 bases and J 4 bases, leaving 12 bases between the germline ends.

This clonotype was counted many times. The rearrangement joins TRBV2 to TRBJ1-5, with TRBD1 identical over 7 bases. V shed 10 bases and J 0 bases; nucleotides not matched to a gene: 9. Per germline, CDR1 SNHLY and CDR2 FYNNEI. The CDR3 is 15 amino acids. The CDR3 here is CATRMDRYSNQPQHF. The CDR3 DNA follows: TGTGCCACTAGAATGGACAGGTATAGCAATCAGCCCCAGCATTTT.

This clonotype has ten or more counts. The rearrangement uses TRBV7-8 and TRBJ1-1, with TRBD1 matching over 7 bases. Trimming removed 1 base from V and 0 bases from J; junction bases left unmatched: 11. The CDR3 contains 18 residues. Germline CDR1 SGHVS, CDR2 FQNEAQ. This chain's CDR3 is CASSLELWDRRMNTEAFF. For the CDR3, the DNA is TGTGCCAGCAGCTTAGAGCTTTGGGACAGAAGAATGAACACTGAAGCTTTCTTT.

This clonotype was detected only once. This rearrangement joins TRBV5-1 to TRBJ1-1; tentatively, D is TRBD1 (6 bases). Trimming removed 4 bases at V and 3 bases at J, with 25 bases between. The length of the CDR3 is 18 residues. Germline CDR1 is SGHRS and CDR2 is YFSETQ. The CDR3 loop reads CASSRTNLAQGGYTEAFF. As DNA, the CDR3 is TGCGCCAGCAGCCGTACAAACCTCGCACAGGGTGGGTACACTGAAGCTTTCTTT.

This clonotype was seen only a few times. The rearrangement uses TRBV24-1 and TRBJ2-4, with TRBD1 matching 12 bases. The CDR3 contains 14 residues. The J segment lost 5 bases and the V segment lost 9 bases, leaving 4 bases of the junction unmatched. CDR1 and CDR2 from the germline V gene are KGHDR and SFDVKD. The CDR3 region has the DNA TGTGCCACCGGGACAGGGGGCAGTCAAAACATTCAGTACTTC. This translates into CATGTGGSQNIQYF.

This clonotype was picked up many times. The rearrangement links TRBV2 to TRBJ1-1; 8 bases agree with TRBD1. Germline lookup yields CDR1 SNHLY and CDR2 FYNNEI. V lost 6 bases to trimming and J lost 0 bases; unmatched junction nucleotides: 0. The CDR3 consists of 13 residues. The CDR3 region is CASRDRVNTEAFF. The DNA for the CDR3 is TGTGCCAGCAGGGACAGGGTGAACACTGAAGCTTTCTTT.

The rearrangement links TRBV14 to TRBJ1-1; 8 nucleotides match TRBD1. Germline V gene data show CDR1 as SGHDN and CDR2 as FVKESK. The CDR3 extends over 15 amino acids. Trimming took 5 bases from V and 0 from J; bases not matched to a gene: 5. This chain's CDR3 is CASSGWTGLNTEAFF. The CDR3 bases are TGTGCCAGCAGCGGATGGACAGGGTTGAACACTGAAGCTTTCTTT.

This clonotype was seen many times. The rearrangement uses TRBV13 and TRBJ1-1; D not resolved. V dropped 6 bases and J dropped 1 base, with 12 bases sitting between them. Germline assignment: CDR1 PRHDT and CDR2 FYEKMQ (reference sequence). The CDR3 runs to 14 residues. CDR3 protein: CASRPNNRNTEAFF. CDR3 nucleotides: TGTGCCAGCAGGCCCAACAACAGGAACACTGAAGCTTTCTTT. Full variable domain (rest looked up from reference TRBV13 and TRBJ1-1): AAGVIQSPRHLIKEKRETATLKCYPIPRHDTVYWYQQGPGQDPQFLISFYEKMQSDKGSIPDRFSAQQFSDYHSELNMSSLELGDSALYFCASRPNNRNTEAFFGQGTRLTVV.

This clonotype appeared many times. This chain joins TRBV15 and TRBJ1-1; D remains unclear. The CDR3 is made up of 15 amino acids. Looked up from germline, CDR1 is LNHNV and CDR2 is YYDKDF (reference sequence). The V gene lost 2 bases and the J gene lost 2 bases, with 12 bases spanning the gap. The CDR3 region has the DNA TGTGCCACCAGCAGAACTTCGGCCTCCAACACTGAAGCTTTCTTT. It encodes CATSRTSASNTEAFF.

This chain joins TRBV12-3 or TRBV12-4 and TRBJ1-1, with D possibly being TRBD1 (5 bases). V lost 2 bases to trimming and J lost 5 bases, with 9 bases between them. This CDR3 comprises 13 residues. CDR3 residues: CASSLNWGTEAFF. DNA for the CDR3: TGTGCCAGCAGTTTAAATTGGGGGACTGAAGCTTTCTTT.

The table lists this clonotype with many counts. This sequence joins TRBV6-5 and TRBJ1-2; D is ambiguous. The CDR3 covers 14 residues. CDR1 MNHEY and CDR2 SVGAGI come from the germline V gene. V gave up 3 bases and J gave up 6 bases, with 14 bases separating them. As DNA, the CDR3 is TGTGCCAGCAGTTATCGACCCTTTACCGATGGCTACACCTTC. Amino acid sequence: CASSYRPFTDGYTF.

This clonotype was observed many times. The chain uses TRBV14 and TRBJ1-2, with TRBD1 identical over 7 bases. CDR1 SGHDN and CDR2 FVKESK come from the germline V gene. The J segment lost 5 bases and the V segment lost 3 bases, leaving 15 bases of the junction unmatched. This CDR3 spans 17 amino acids. Here the CDR3 reads CASSQREGARRSYGYTF. The CDR3, as DNA: TGTGCCAGCAGCCAGCGTGAGGGGGCGCGGAGGAGTTATGGCTACACCTTC.

The genes are TRBV20-1 and TRBJ1-2; 7 bases match TRBD1. Germline loops: CDR1 DFQATT, CDR2 SNEGSKA (reference sequence). This CDR3 comprises 13 residues. Trimming cost V 4 bases and J 4 bases; bases outside gene matches: 6. The CDR3 reads CSATQQGIYGYTF. The CDR3 DNA reads TGCAGTGCTACGCAACAGGGGATCTATGGCTACACCTTC.

This clonotype was counted at least ten times. The chain recombines TRBV9 with TRBJ2-5; 13 nucleotides match TRBD2. Germline V gene sequence: CDR1 SGDLS, CDR2 YYNGEE. The CDR3 contains 19 residues. Trimming removed 4 bases from V and 1 base from J; junction bases left unmatched: 13. The CDR3 region has the DNA TGTGCCAGCAGCTCCCCGCCTGGGACTAGCGGGGTACTCCAAGAGACCCAGTACTTC. Translation: CASSSPPGTSGVLQETQYF.